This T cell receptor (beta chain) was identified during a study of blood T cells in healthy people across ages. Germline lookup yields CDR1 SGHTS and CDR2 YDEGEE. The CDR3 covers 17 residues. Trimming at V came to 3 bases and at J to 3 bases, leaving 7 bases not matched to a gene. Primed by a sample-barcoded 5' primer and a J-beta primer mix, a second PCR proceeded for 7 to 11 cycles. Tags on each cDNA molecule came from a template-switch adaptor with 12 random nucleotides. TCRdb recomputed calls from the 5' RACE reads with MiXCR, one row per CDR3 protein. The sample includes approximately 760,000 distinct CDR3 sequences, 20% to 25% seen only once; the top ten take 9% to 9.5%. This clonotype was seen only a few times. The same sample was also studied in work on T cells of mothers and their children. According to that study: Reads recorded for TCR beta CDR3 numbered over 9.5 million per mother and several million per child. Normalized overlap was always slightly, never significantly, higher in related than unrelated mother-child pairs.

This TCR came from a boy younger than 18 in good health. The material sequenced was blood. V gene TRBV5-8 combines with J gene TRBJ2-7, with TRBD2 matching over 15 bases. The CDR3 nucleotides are TGTGCCAGCAGCTCGGGACTAGCGGGGGGAACCAGCTACGAGCAGTACTTC. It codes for CASSSGLAGGTSYEQYF. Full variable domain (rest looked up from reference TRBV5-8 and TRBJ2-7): EAGVTQSPTHLIKTRGQQATLRCSPISGHTSVYWYQQALGLGLQFLLWYDEGEERNRGNFPPRFSGRQFPNYSSELNVNALELEDSALYLCASSSGLAGGTSYEQYFGPGTRLTVT.